The 30 T cell receptor beta chains presented below share a single source sample, sequenced in a study of vaccination and CD4 T cells after COVID-19 (dated by TCRdb to the early 2020s). Libraries came from PCR. The sample was run on an Illumina iSeq 100. TCRdb reprocessed the public reads (quality trimming at Q25 with fastp, clone calling with MiXCR) and kept in-frame beta chains. Every CDR3 protein is listed once, alongside the most common genes and DNA of its rows. The table for this sample lists 15,000 to 25,000 distinct CDR3 sequences; around 64% of them were counted only once. The ten biggest clones cover 1.1% of the sample. Material: CD4+ T cells from blood, obtained after SARS-CoV-2 vaccination. The receptors derive from a human donor who had recovered from COVID-19.

The chain employs TRBV7-2 and TRBJ2-1; D perhaps matches TRBD2 (5 bases). Germline V CDR1 and CDR2: SGHTA, FQGNSA. The CDR3 loop spans 16 amino acids. Trimming pared 0 bases from V and 6 bases from J, leaving 15 bases between. CDR3 protein: CASSLALVGSVNEQFF. For the CDR3, the DNA is TGTGCCAGCAGCTTAGCCCTTGTTGGTAGCGTCAATGAGCAGTTCTTC.

The chain couples TRBV6-1 to TRBJ2-1; D possibly corresponds to TRBD2 (6 bases). The CDR3 runs to 16 residues. Trimming took 4 bases from V and 0 from J, leaving 13 bases between them. Per germline, CDR1 MNHNS and CDR2 SASEGT. In DNA form, the CDR3 reads TGTGCCAGCAGTGGGCGGGACGCGAGCTCCTACAATGAGCAGTTCTTC. Residues: CASSGRDASSYNEQFF.

This chain connects TRBV27 to TRBJ2-7, with D tentatively TRBD2 (6 bases). This CDR3 has 11 residues. Germline V CDR1 and CDR2: MNHEY, SMNVEV (reference sequence). V gave up 8 bases and J gave up 5 bases, with 10 bases separating them. The CDR3 DNA reads TGTGCCAGCGGGAGGTCGAACGAGCAGTACTTC. This codes for CASGRSNEQYF.

This chain connects TRBV18 to TRBJ2-7; 7 bases fit TRBD1. The germline V gene encodes CDR1 KGHSH and CDR2 LQKENI. V shed 2 bases, J shed 2 bases, and the junction held 9 bases outside the gene matches. The CDR3 sequence is 16 residues long. CDR3 residues: CASSPLGQPNPYEQYF. As DNA, the CDR3 is TGTGCCAGCTCACCATTGGGACAGCCAAATCCCTACGAGCAGTACTTC.

This clonotype was recorded a few times. V is TRBV20-1 and J is TRBJ2-5, with D uncertain. CDR1 and CDR2 from the germline V gene are DFQATT and SNEGSKA (reference sequence). V dropped 3 bases and J dropped 5 bases, with 4 bases sitting between them. The CDR3 loop spans 10 amino acids. The CDR3 spells CSASGETQYF. CDR3 coding DNA: TGCAGTGCTAGTGGTGAGACCCAGTACTTC.

This clonotype was counted only a few times. This chain joins TRBV27 and TRBJ1-6, with no clear D. CDR1 is MNHEY and CDR2 is SMNVEV in the germline V gene (reference sequence). This CDR3 is built from 14 residues. V was pared by 2 bases and J by 6 bases, with 8 bases between. In DNA, the CDR3 is TGTGCCAGCAGTTTAGGGCCCTCTAATTCACCCCTCCACTTT. Translation gives CASSLGPSNSPLHF.

CDR3 DNA sequence: TGTGCCAGCAACCAACTAGCGGGTCTCACAGATACGCAGTATTTT. Encoded protein: CASNQLAGLTDTQYF. The chain combines TRBV28 with TRBJ2-3; 9 nucleotides align to TRBD2. With V trimmed by 7 bases and J by 2 bases, 7 bases remained unmatched. CDR3 size: 15 residues. CDR1 and CDR2 (germline): MDHEN, SYDVKM.

The V call is TRBV6-1, the J call TRBJ2-5; 7 bases agree with TRBD2. Germline V gene data show CDR1 as MNHNS and CDR2 as SASEGT. J was trimmed by 1 base and V by 0 bases; bases with no gene match: 5. The CDR3 extends over 16 amino acids. CDR3 in DNA: TGTGCCAGCAGTGAAGCTCCTAGCGGCCCCCAAGAGACCCAGTACTTC. Its protein is CASSEAPSGPQETQYF.

This clonotype occurred once. This chain joins TRBV5-6 and TRBJ2-7; D perhaps matches TRBD1 (6 bases). The CDR3 runs 16 residues. The V end was cut by 2 bases, the J end by 7 bases, with 22 bases between. CDR1 and CDR2 (germline): SGHDT, YYEEEE. CDR3: CASSFLRTEGSVEQYF. CDR3 bases: TGTGCCAGCAGCTTCCTACGGACAGAAGGGTCGGTAGAGCAGTACTTC.

Note on this clonotype: The junction differs from germline at one of its ends, possibly a read error. The V call is TRBV28, the J call TRBJ2-1; 10 positions match TRBD1. The CDR3 sequence is 15 residues long. Germline CDR1 reads MDHEN; CDR2 reads SYDVKM. The CDR3 bases are TGTGCCGGCAGCTCATTAGGGACAGGGGTCAATGAGCAGTTCTTC. This translates into CAGSSLGTGVNEQFF.

V is TRBV18 and J is TRBJ1-3; 7 nucleotides match TRBD1. Germline trimming cut 2 bases from V and 6 bases from J; bases unmatched to any gene: 7. There are 15 residues in the CDR3. The germline CDR1 and CDR2 sequences are KGHSH and LQKENI. The CDR3 region has the DNA TGTGCCAGCTCACCATCGGCCAGGGGGGAAAACACCATATATTTT. Encoded protein: CASSPSARGENTIYF. Combining the CDR3 with reference TRBV18 and TRBJ1-3 gives the whole variable domain NAGVMQNPRHLVRRRGQEARLRCSPMKGHSHVYWYRQLPEEGLKFMVYLQKENIIDESGMPKERFSAEFPKEGPSILRIQQVVRGDSAAYFCASSPSARGENTIYFGEGSWLTVV.

This clonotype appeared a single time. V is TRBV5-6 and J is TRBJ1-1, with D tentatively TRBD1 (6 bases). The CDR3 runs to 13 residues. V lost 3 bases to trimming and J lost 0 bases, with 6 bases between them. Germline CDR1 is SGHDT and CDR2 is YYEEEE. The CDR3 sequence: CASSYRVNTEAFF. CDR3 coding DNA: TGTGCCAGCAGCTACAGGGTGAACACTGAAGCTTTCTTT.

In the case of this clonotype: The junction departs from germline at one end; a sequencing error may be responsible. This chain connects TRBV28 to TRBJ2-5; D is possibly TRBD1 or TRBD2 (5 bases each). CDR3 length equals 14 residues. The germline CDR1 and CDR2 sequences are MDHEN and SYDVKM. CDR3 coding DNA: TGTGCCAGCAGTTTTTACGGGACCCAAGGGACCCAGTACTTC. It codes for CASSFYGTQGTQYF.

The rearrangement links TRBV23-1 to TRBJ2-7; D gene ambiguous. TRBV23-1 is placed among ORFs of uncertain function. V was shortened by 6 bases and J by 4 bases, with 7 bases between the two germline ends. The CDR3 is made up of 11 amino acids. The CDR3 DNA follows: TGCGCCAGCAGCCAGATTTACGAGCAGTACTTC. It specifies CASSQIYEQYF.

The chain recombines TRBV20-1 with TRBJ1-2; D remains unclear. Trimming removed 4 bases from V and 8 bases from J, with 11 bases in between. The CDR3 has 11 amino acids. Germline assignment: CDR1 DFQATT and CDR2 SNEGSKA (reference sequence). This CDR3 is CSAKARKGYTF. The CDR3 DNA reads TGCAGTGCTAAGGCCCGAAAGGGCTACACCTTC.

V usage is TRBV20-1 and J usage is TRBJ2-7; D tentatively fits TRBD1 or TRBD2 (5 bases each). The V end was cut by 6 bases, the J end by 1 base, with 16 bases between. The CDR3 covers 14 residues. Germline-derived CDR1 and CDR2 are DFQATT and SNEGSKA (reference sequence). The CDR3 DNA is TGCAGTGCCCACCTGGGGGTAATTTCCTACGAGCAGTACTTC. Its translation: CSAHLGVISYEQYF.

This clonotype was detected only once. The chain recombines TRBV20-1 with TRBJ2-6; D uncertain. Germline V gene sequence: CDR1 DFQATT, CDR2 SNEGSKA (reference sequence). The CDR3 has 14 amino acids. V was trimmed by 5 bases and J by 0 bases, leaving 8 bases between them. The DNA of the CDR3 is TGCAGTGCTGAGTCCGGCTCTGGGGCCAACGTCCTGACTTTC. Protein sequence: CSAESGSGANVLTF.

The chain links TRBV4-3 to TRBJ1-5; the D gene is possibly TRBD1 (5 bases). Germline loops: CDR1 LGHNA, CDR2 YSLEER. V lost 1 base to trimming and J lost 2 bases, with 9 bases between them. The CDR3 has 15 residues. The CDR3 sequence is CASSQADTGNQPQHF. DNA of the CDR3: TGCGCCAGCAGCCAAGCGGACACTGGCAATCAGCCCCAGCATTTT.

This chain uses TRBV24-1 with TRBJ2-3; D is uncertain. The CDR3 runs 13 residues. Trimming cost V 1 base and J 4 bases, with 5 bases left between them. Germline V gives CDR1 KGHDR, CDR2 SFDVKD. CDR3 residues: CATSDFLSDTQYF. DNA for the CDR3: TGTGCCACCAGTGATTTTTTATCAGATACGCAGTATTTT.

The chain employs TRBV7-2 and TRBJ2-3, with no clear D. The ends were cut back, 0 bases at V and 6 bases at J, with 10 bases in the middle. This CDR3 contains 14 residues. Looked up from germline, CDR1 is SGHTA and CDR2 is FQGNSA. CDR3 sequence (DNA): TGTGCCAGCAGCTTAGCGCCGGTCCCGGATACGCAGTATTTT. This sequence encodes CASSLAPVPDTQYF. Supplemented by reference TRBV7-2 and TRBJ2-3, the full variable domain reads GAGVSQSPSNKVTEKGKDVELRCDPISGHTALYWYRQSLGQGLEFLIYFQGNSAPDKSGLPSDRFSAERTGGSVSTLTIQRTQQEDSAVYLCASSLAPVPDTQYFGPGTRLTVL.

This chain joins TRBV6-5 and TRBJ2-2; D may be TRBD1 (6 bases). V was cut by 4 bases and J by 2 bases, with 8 bases left in between. The CDR3 loop spans 14 amino acids. Per germline, CDR1 MNHEY and CDR2 SVGAGI. The CDR3 DNA reads TGTGCCAGCAGTTCCGGGACAAACACCGGGGAGCTGTTTTTT. This codes for CASSSGTNTGELFF.

The chain combines TRBV2 with TRBJ1-5, with D possibly matching TRBD1 (6 bases). Per the germline V gene, CDR1 is SNHLY and CDR2 is FYNNEI. The CDR3 covers 14 residues. Trimming pared 2 bases from V and 1 base from J, leaving 6 bases between. CDR3 in DNA: TGTGCCAGCAGTGAACAGGGGAGCAATCAGCCCCAGCATTTT. It is translated as CASSEQGSNQPQHF.

J is TRBJ1-2 and V is TRBV28, with D unresolved. Per the germline V gene, CDR1 is MDHEN and CDR2 is SYDVKM. CDR3 length equals 14 residues. Deletions cut 7 bases from V and 1 base from J, with 13 bases between. In DNA form, the CDR3 reads TGTGCCAGCACTGTGAACCTGAATAACTATGGCTACACCTTC. It translates to CASTVNLNNYGYTF.

The chain combines TRBV2 with TRBJ2-3; D uncertain. V was trimmed by 3 bases and J by 1 base, leaving 14 bases between them. This CDR3 spans 16 amino acids. Germline lookup yields CDR1 SNHLY and CDR2 FYNNEI. The CDR3 sequence: CASSDPPFWGTDTQYF. The DNA of the CDR3 is TGTGCCAGCAGTGACCCCCCTTTTTGGGGCACAGATACGCAGTATTTT.

Only one count was recorded for this clonotype. V usage is TRBV20-1 and J usage is TRBJ2-3; D call uncertain. The CDR3 covers 12 residues. The germline gives CDR1 DFQATT, CDR2 SNEGSKA (reference sequence). V lost 7 bases and J 1 base, leaving 9 bases between the germline ends. Here the CDR3 DNA reads TGCAGTGTACGGTGGGGCACAGATACGCAGTATTTT. It yields the protein CSVRWGTDTQYF.

This clonotype was seen a few times. V gene TRBV27 combines with J gene TRBJ1-2; D is perhaps TRBD1 (6 bases). This CDR3 contains 15 residues. V was pared by 1 base and J by 5 bases, with 14 bases between. Germline V CDR1 and CDR2: MNHEY, SMNVEV (reference sequence). The CDR3 spells CASSLWGAQTYGYTF. CDR3 DNA: TGTGCCAGCAGTTTATGGGGGGCCCAGACTTATGGCTACACCTTC.

The chain joins TRBV28 to TRBJ1-1, with D maybe TRBD1 (5 bases). Germline CDR1 and CDR2: MDHEN and SYDVKM. The ends were cut back, 4 bases at V and 1 base at J, with 10 bases in the middle. This CDR3 comprises 14 residues. The chain's CDR3 is CASSWDSENTEAFF. The DNA for the CDR3 is TGTGCCAGCAGTTGGGACTCAGAGAACACTGAAGCTTTCTTT.

The chain employs TRBV20-1 and TRBJ2-1; 7 bases agree with TRBD2. This CDR3 is 19 amino acids long. Per the germline V gene, CDR1 is DFQATT and CDR2 is SNEGSKA (reference sequence). The J segment lost 7 bases and the V segment lost 6 bases, leaving 27 bases of the junction unmatched. The chain's CDR3 is CSAPRVGLAEGIGGNEQFF. The CDR3 nucleotides read TGCAGTGCCCCCCGCGTCGGCCTAGCGGAGGGGATTGGGGGGAATGAGCAGTTCTTC.

This clonotype was counted a few times. V and J are TRBV11-2 and TRBJ2-5; 12 bases agree with TRBD2. With V trimmed by 5 bases and J by 2 bases, 6 bases remained unmatched. CDR1 and CDR2 (germline): SGHAT, FQNNGV. The CDR3 runs 16 residues. The CDR3 coding sequence is TGTGCCAGCAGCCGGGGAGGACTAGCGGGACAAGAGACCCAGTACTTC. The encoded protein is CASSRGGLAGQETQYF.

This clonotype was seen only a few times. The V gene is TRBV30, the J gene TRBJ1-1; weak D call: TRBD1 (5 bases). The length of the CDR3 is 12 residues. CDR1 is GTSNPN, CDR2 SVGIG, per germline (reference sequence). V was clipped by 3 bases and J by 8 bases, with 13 bases between them. This CDR3 reads CAWRLSGLEAFF. DNA of the CDR3: TGTGCCTGGAGGCTATCAGGGCTCGAAGCTTTCTTT.